This T cell receptor beta chain came from a study of blood T cell repertoires in COVID-19. Trimming took 3 bases from V and 3 from J, leaving 9 bases between them. Germline CDR1 and CDR2: LNHDA and SQIVND (reference sequence). CDR3 length: 13 residues. Produced via immunoSEQ multiplex PCR; TCRdb's table is partial and in-frame only. The sample holds tens of thousands of clones, 80% to 90% seen once. The specimen was peripheral blood. This sequence joins TRBV19 and TRBJ2-7, with a tentative D call TRBD1 (6 bases). This TCR was recovered from a human donor in a cohort sampled during active COVID-19. CDR3 sequence reads: CASSIGGNYEQYF. The CDR3 nucleotides are TGTGCCAGTAGTATTGGGGGCAACTACGAGCAGTACTTC.